Below, 31 T cell receptor beta chains from the same sample are listed, as sequenced in a study of T cell repertoires in aging, cancer and after chemotherapy. Amplification of TCR beta used genomic DNA extracted from peripheral blood. Rearranged V-D-J TRB sequences were amplified with a mixed TRB-A/B primer pool. MiXCR, applied by TCRdb to the multiplex PCR reads, yields one record per CDR3 protein. The table includes several thousand distinct CDR3 sequences, approximately 40% detected once. The sample taken for sequencing was blood. Receptors originate from a human donor in good health.

This clonotype has only a few counts. The gene calls are TRBV27 and TRBJ2-2; the D gene could be TRBD1 or TRBD2 (6 bases each). The CDR3 totals 16 residues. V lost 3 bases to trimming and J lost 4 bases, with 15 bases between them. Germline assignment: CDR1 MNHEY and CDR2 SMNVEV (reference sequence). The CDR3 DNA follows: TGTGCCAGCAGTTTCTTGAGGGGGGCAGGCACCGGGGAGCTGTTTTTT. Translating it yields CASSFLRGAGTGELFF.

The count of this clonotype is one. The chain links TRBV6-5 to TRBJ2-5; 13 bases line up with TRBD2. The germline gives CDR1 MNHEY, CDR2 SVGAGI. The CDR3 sequence is 15 residues long. J lost 5 bases, V lost 4 bases, and 4 bases had no gene match. The CDR3 DNA is TGTGCCAGCAGTTGGGGACTAGCGGGGATTGAGACCCAGTACTTC. Protein sequence: CASSWGLAGIETQYF.

This clonotype has more than one count but fewer than ten. The V and J genes are TRBV19 and TRBJ1-1, with TRBD1 as a possible D gene (6 bases). Germline lookup yields CDR1 LNHDA and CDR2 SQIVND (reference sequence). V was trimmed by 7 bases and J by 0 bases, leaving 12 bases between them. The CDR3 is 14 amino acids. The CDR3 reads CASTRQALNTEAFF. CDR3 nucleotide sequence: TGTGCCAGTACTAGACAGGCCTTGAACACTGAAGCTTTCTTT.

This clonotype is medium-sized within its sample. Here the CDR3 DNA reads TGCAGCGTCGCTGAGGGGGGCAGCACAGATACGCAGTATTTT. This codes for CSVAEGGSTDTQYF. The chain has TRBV29-1 and TRBJ2-3, with D perhaps assigned TRBD1 or TRBD2 (6 bases each). V gave up 6 bases and J gave up 0 bases, with 13 bases separating them. CDR3 length equals 14 residues. Per the germline V gene, CDR1 is SQVTM and CDR2 is ANQGSEA.

In this sample, this clonotype is medium-sized. The chain combines TRBV6-5 with TRBJ2-1, with D unresolved. With 6 bases removed from V and 5 bases from J, the gap between germline ends came to 11 bases. The CDR3 sequence is 13 residues long. In germline, CDR1 is MNHEY, CDR2 SVGAGI. CDR3 nucleotides: TGTGCCAGCAGCCCTGAGTCCGACAATGAGCAGTTCTTC. Translating gives CASSPESDNEQFF.

This clonotype ranks as medium-sized. The V gene is TRBV12-3 or TRBV12-4, the J gene TRBJ1-2; 9 bases align to TRBD1. There are 14 residues in the CDR3. Trimming cost V 5 bases and J 3 bases; bases outside gene matches: 4. The DNA for the CDR3 is TGTGCCAGCAGTGGACAGGGGCCGTACTATGGCTACACCTTC. Translating gives CASSGQGPYYGYTF.

In this sample, this clonotype turned up a few times. One end of the junction fails to match germline, which may point to a read error. The rearrangement joins TRBV5-1 to TRBJ2-3; 8 positions match TRBD1. Germline CDR1 and CDR2: SGHRS and YFSETQ. This CDR3 comprises 16 residues. CDR3 bases: TGTGCCAGCAGCTTGGCTGGCAGGGGGCGGGCAGATACGCAGTATTTT. It encodes CASSLAGRGRADTQYF.

By share of the sample, this clonotype is medium-sized. This chain connects TRBV29-1 to TRBJ2-5, with TRBD2 identical over 8 bases. Losses at the gene ends were 4 bases for V and 5 bases for J; bases not matched to a gene: 6. Germline V gene data show CDR1 as SQVTM and CDR2 as ANQGSEA. The CDR3 totals 13 residues. The CDR3 spells CSVVSGGGETQYF. CDR3 nucleotide sequence: TGCAGCGTTGTAAGCGGGGGAGGGGAGACCCAGTACTTC.

This chain uses TRBV6-5 with TRBJ2-7; D is unresolved. The CDR3 covers 15 residues. Per the germline V gene, CDR1 is MNHEY and CDR2 is SVGAGI. The V end lost 5 bases, the J end lost 3 bases, and 17 bases lay between the germline ends. The CDR3 sequence: CASSAIGRMSYEQYF. The CDR3 bases are TGTGCCAGCAGTGCAATCGGCAGGATGAGCTACGAGCAGTACTTC.

This clonotype has just a few counts. The rearrangement links TRBV7-9 to TRBJ2-2; D is ambiguous. The CDR3 runs 11 residues. Trimming stripped 3 bases from V and 7 bases from J, with 3 bases between. Germline CDR1 and CDR2: SEHNR and FQNEAQ (reference sequence). The DNA of the CDR3 is TGTGCCAGCAGCTTTTACGGGGAGCTGTTTTTT. This sequence encodes CASSFYGELFF.

For the CDR3, the DNA is TGCGCCAGCAGCTTGGCCGAAGACGGGGAGCTGTTTTTT. This sequence encodes CASSLAEDGELFF. The rearrangement uses TRBV5-1 and TRBJ2-2; D is uncertain. The CDR3 loop spans 13 amino acids. From germline, CDR1 is SGHRS and CDR2 YFSETQ. Trimming cost V 0 bases and J 7 bases, with 7 bases left between them.

This clonotype was recorded only once. The chain combines TRBV20-1 with TRBJ2-7; D unresolved. The CDR3 runs to 13 residues. Per germline, CDR1 DFQATT and CDR2 SNEGSKA (reference sequence). V lost 1 base and J lost 2, with 9 bases in between. The DNA of the CDR3 is TGCAGTGCTAGAGGCACGGACCCCTACGAGCAGTACTTC. As protein: CSARGTDPYEQYF.

The rearrangement uses TRBV6-6 and TRBJ1-4, with TRBD1 matching 9 bases. The CDR3 covers 15 residues. Germline V lookup: CDR1 MNHNY, CDR2 SVGAGI (reference sequence). Trimming removed 6 bases from V and 10 bases from J; junction bases left unmatched: 12. The CDR3 loop is CASRRSGTGLVKLFF. The CDR3 DNA sequence: TGTGCCAGCAGGCGCTCCGGGACAGGGCTCGTAAAACTGTTTTTT.

About this clonotype: This may come from a read error, since a much larger clone is one base off. The rearrangement links TRBV5-6 to TRBJ2-1; 7 bases are shared with TRBD1. The germline V gene encodes CDR1 SGHDT and CDR2 YYEEEE. This CDR3 has 16 residues. V gave up 0 bases and J gave up 5 bases; unmatched junction bases: 8. In DNA, the CDR3 is TGTGCCAGCAGCTTGGGTGGGACAGTGGTTCACAATGAGCAGTTCTTC. This translates into CASSLGGTVVHNEQFF. Full variable domain (remainder filled in from reference TRBV5-6 and TRBJ2-1): DAGVTQSPTHLIKTRGQQVTLRCSPKSGHDTVSWYQQALGQGPQFIFQYYEEEERQRGNFPDRFSGHQFPNYSSELNVNALLLGDSALYLCASSLGGTVVHNEQFFGPGTRLTVL.

In its sample, this clonotype was seen a few times. The V call is TRBV12-3 or TRBV12-4, the J call TRBJ2-1; D is perhaps TRBD1 (5 bases). Trimming cost V 7 bases and J 4 bases, with 11 bases left between them. CDR3 size: 13 residues. CDR3 sequence: CASTPRQYNEQFF. CDR3 bases: TGTGCCAGCACCCCCCGACAGTACAATGAGCAGTTCTTC.

The CDR3 loop reads CASSEGDYGYTF. CDR3 bases: TGTGCCAGCAGTGAAGGTGACTATGGCTACACCTTC. V is TRBV6-1 and J is TRBJ1-2; D gene ambiguous. Trimming removed 1 base from V and 3 bases from J, with 3 bases in between. Germline V CDR1 and CDR2: MNHNS, SASEGT. This CDR3 is 12 amino acids long.

This clonotype was found a few times. The chain carries TRBV29-1 and TRBJ1-5; no clear D. The CDR3 runs to 13 residues. Germline V gives CDR1 SQVTM, CDR2 ANQGSEA. V lost 5 bases to trimming and J lost 0 bases, with 8 bases between them. The CDR3 loop is CSVSQNSNQPQHF. The CDR3 DNA is TGCAGCGTTTCACAAAATAGCAATCAGCCCCAGCATTTT.

This clonotype was recorded a few times. The chain uses TRBV12-3 or TRBV12-4 and TRBJ2-7; 9 bases fit TRBD1. V trimming: 8 bases; J trimming: 5 bases; junction bases outside the gene matches: 16. The CDR3 sequence is 16 residues long. The CDR3 protein is CASPSSGTGFNHEQYV. For the CDR3, the DNA is TGTGCCAGCCCATCCTCCGGGACAGGGTTTAATCACGAGCAGTACGTC.

Comment on this clonotype: The junction departs from germline at one end; a sequencing error may be responsible. The CDR3: CASSQGTRSGYEQYF. CDR3 in DNA: TGCGCCAGCAGCCAAGGGACAAGGTCCGGCTACGAGCAGTACTTC. V usage is TRBV5-6 and J usage is TRBJ2-7; D is possibly TRBD1 (6 bases). In germline, CDR1 is SGHDT, CDR2 YYEEEE. The CDR3 extends over 15 amino acids.

J is TRBJ1-5 and V is TRBV6-1; 11 nucleotides match TRBD1. The CDR3 consists of 14 residues. Germline V gives CDR1 MNHNS, CDR2 SASEGT. With 6 bases clipped from V and 5 bases from J, the junction kept 3 bases outside the gene matches. The CDR3 DNA sequence: TGTGCCAGCAGCGGGGGACAGGGGGATCAGCCCCAGCATTTT. Its translation: CASSGGQGDQPQHF.

The table lists this clonotype with a few counts. The V gene is TRBV5-5, the J gene TRBJ2-1; D is uncertain. Germline values: CDR1 SGHKS, CDR2 YYEKEE (reference sequence). V was clipped by 5 bases and J by 0 bases, with 12 bases between them. CDR3 length: 15 residues. DNA for the CDR3: TGTGCCAGCAGTTTCCCCGGGTACTCCTACAATGAGCAGTTCTTC. Translation: CASSFPGYSYNEQFF. The variable domain in full, with the rest retrieved from reference TRBV5-5 and TRBJ2-1, is DAGVTQSPTHLIKTRGQQVTLRCSPISGHKSVSWYQQVLGQGPQFIFQYYEKEERGRGNFPDRFSARQFPNYSSELNVNALLLGDSALYLCASSFPGYSYNEQFFGPGTRLTVL.

The J gene is TRBJ2-1, the V gene TRBV18; D gene uncertain. Trimming took 0 bases from V and 7 from J, leaving 13 bases between them. Germline CDR1 reads KGHSH; CDR2 reads LQKENI. The CDR3 contains 15 residues. The CDR3 nucleotides are TGTGCCAGCTCACCACCGGATCTCCCCTGGAATGAGCAGTTCTTC. The encoded protein is CASSPPDLPWNEQFF.

Only a few counts were recorded for this clonotype. The rearrangement joins TRBV5-5 to TRBJ1-4; TRBD1 aligns across 10 bases. This CDR3 contains 15 residues. Germline V CDR1 and CDR2: SGHKS, YYEKEE (reference sequence). V shed 5 bases, J shed 7 bases, and the junction held 8 bases outside the gene matches. The CDR3 sequence is CASRMTGGKPEKLFF. The CDR3 bases are TGTGCCAGCAGGATGACAGGGGGCAAGCCTGAAAAACTGTTTTTT.

This clonotype was counted between two and nine times. J is TRBJ2-2 and V is TRBV12-3 or TRBV12-4, with TRBD2 identical over 10 bases. The length of the CDR3 is 17 residues. With V trimmed by 3 bases and J by 2 bases, 6 bases remained unmatched. CDR3: CASSFSLAGVNTGELFF. In DNA form, the CDR3 reads TGTGCCAGCAGTTTCTCCCTAGCGGGGGTTAACACCGGGGAGCTGTTTTTT.

This clonotype is medium-sized (0.01 to 0.1%). The V gene is TRBV19, the J gene TRBJ2-1; TRBD2 agrees at 8 bases. The V gene's germline CDR1 is LNHDA and CDR2 SQIVND (reference sequence). With V trimmed by 7 bases and J by 1 base, 12 bases remained unmatched. This CDR3 contains 17 residues. The DNA of the CDR3 is TGTGCCAGTACCATGGGGGTAGCGGGGCGGTCCTACAATGAGCAGTTCTTC. The encoded protein is CASTMGVAGRSYNEQFF.

The chain uses TRBV12-3 or TRBV12-4 and TRBJ2-1; D is ambiguous. The ends were cut back, 3 bases at V and 6 bases at J, with 12 bases in the middle. The length of the CDR3 is 14 residues. For the CDR3, the DNA is TGTGCCAGCAGTTTGACCGAGACCATCAATGAGCAGTTCTTC. This translates into CASSLTETINEQFF.

This clonotype was found once. V gene TRBV12-3 or TRBV12-4 combines with J gene TRBJ1-1; D is undetermined. V lost 5 bases and J 4 bases, leaving 11 bases between the germline ends. This CDR3 has 13 residues. The CDR3 loop reads CASSPRVSTEAFF. The CDR3 DNA is TGTGCCAGCAGTCCCCGGGTTAGCACTGAAGCTTTCTTT.

CDR3 in amino acids: CASSLQGTPYEQYF. CDR3 DNA sequence: TGTGCCAGCAGCTTGCAGGGAACCCCGTACGAGCAGTACTTC. This chain joins TRBV5-5 and TRBJ2-7; D possibly corresponds to TRBD1 (5 bases). Germline loops: CDR1 SGHKS, CDR2 YYEKEE (reference sequence). Between the trimmed V and J ends, which lost 1 base and 4 bases, there was a span of 12 bases. The CDR3 runs to 14 residues.

The J gene is TRBJ2-1, the V gene TRBV19, with unresolved D. Germline-derived CDR1 and CDR2 are LNHDA and SQIVND (reference sequence). Between the trimmed V and J ends, which lost 3 bases and 2 bases, there was a span of 14 bases. The CDR3 extends over 16 amino acids. The CDR3 reads CASSMGKQKTYNEQFF. The CDR3 region has the DNA TGTGCCAGTAGTATGGGTAAGCAGAAAACCTACAATGAGCAGTTCTTC.

The J gene is TRBJ2-1, the V gene TRBV6-5; D possibly matches TRBD1 or TRBD2 (6 bases each). The CDR3 extends over 18 amino acids. From germline, CDR1 is MNHEY and CDR2 SVGAGI. V lost 6 bases to trimming and J lost 0 bases, with 21 bases between them. In nucleotides, the CDR3 is TGTGCCAGCAGGACTAGAGGAGGGGGGTTAAGCTCCTACAATGAGCAGTTCTTC. The encoded protein is CASRTRGGGLSSYNEQFF.

In its sample, this clonotype is medium-sized. V and J are TRBV7-9 and TRBJ2-7; 13 nucleotides agree with TRBD2. V was clipped by 1 base and J by 2 bases; unmatched bases: 5. From germline, CDR1 is SEHNR and CDR2 FQNEAQ (reference sequence). The CDR3 length is 17 residues. The CDR3 DNA reads as TGTGCCAGCAGCTTAGGAGGACTAGCGGGGGCCCCCTACGAGCAGTACGTC. Translating gives CASSLGGLAGAPYEQYV.